The 29 T cell receptor beta chains listed next were all sequenced from one sample in a study of T cells in localized non-small cell lung cancer (dated by TCRdb to 2019 to 2021). The library was built by means of the immunoSEQ multiplex PCR assay. TCRdb took over this immuneACCESS table, retaining in-frame rearrangements with V and J assigned. Such tables are incomplete; in checked studies, under half of the missing clones stem from an unresolved V gene, and the remainder is unexplained. Within this sample are some 80,000 clones, with 70% to 90% of them counted one time only. The top ten clones comprise approximately 2.5% of the sample. Sample: peripheral blood, taken before any cancer treatment. Every receptor here comes from a man aged 40-75 years with stage I lung adenocarcinoma.

In regard to this clone: Mismatch with germline at one junction end may stem from a read error. The CDR3 spells CASSLLLGF. The CDR3 nucleotides are TGTGCCAGCAGCTTATTATTGGGTTTT. The V gene is TRBV7-3, the J gene TRBJ1-1; D gene ambiguous. Looked up from germline, CDR1 is SGHTA and CDR2 is FQGTGA. There are 9 residues in the CDR3.

J is TRBJ1-6 and V is TRBV19, with D possibly being TRBD1 (5 bases). The ends were cut back, 6 bases at V and 9 bases at J, with 15 bases in the middle. The CDR3 length is 14 residues. Looked up from germline, CDR1 is LNHDA and CDR2 is SQIVND (reference sequence). The CDR3 spells CASSDRGWGSPLHF. The CDR3, as DNA: TGTGCCAGTAGCGACCGGGGCTGGGGTTCACCCCTCCACTTT.

The rearrangement uses TRBV28 and TRBJ2-5; D unclear. Germline V gives CDR1 MDHEN, CDR2 SYDVKM. CDR3 length: 12 amino acids. V was clipped by 5 bases and J by 1 base, with 5 bases between them. The CDR3 sequence is CASSPLQETQYF. The CDR3, as DNA: TGTGCCAGCAGTCCCCTCCAAGAGACCCAGTACTTC.

The chain links TRBV2 to TRBJ2-5; 8 bases are a match to TRBD2. V dropped 6 bases and J dropped 2; count of bases not matched to a gene: 11. The germline gives CDR1 SNHLY, CDR2 FYNNEI. CDR3 length: 16 residues. This CDR3 is CASRAGTSGIQETQYF. The CDR3 coding sequence is TGTGCCAGCAGGGCGGGAACTAGCGGAATTCAAGAGACCCAGTACTTC.

This clone appeared a few times. The V call is TRBV11-2, the J call TRBJ2-3; TRBD2 matches 8 bases. The V segment lost 5 bases and the J segment 6 bases; nucleotides outside the gene matches: 13. The CDR3 runs to 16 residues. Germline assignment: CDR1 SGHAT and CDR2 FQNNGV. CDR3 sequence (DNA): TGTGCCAGCAGCCTCGGTCGGCGGGGGGCGGTTGATACGCAGTATTTT. Translating it yields CASSLGRRGAVDTQYF.

This sequence joins TRBV5-1 and TRBJ2-7, with D perhaps TRBD1 (6 bases). The CDR3 length is 15 residues. The germline V gene encodes CDR1 SGHRS and CDR2 YFSETQ. V was cut by 3 bases and J by 3 bases, with 16 bases left in between. The chain's CDR3 is CASSSTGTRGYEQYF. The CDR3, as DNA: TGCGCCAGCAGCTCGACAGGTACCAGGGGCTACGAGCAGTACTTC. The complete variable domain, with remaining parts taken from reference TRBV5-1 and TRBJ2-7, reads KAGVTQTPRYLIKTRGQQVTLSCSPISGHRSVSWYQQTPGQGLQFLFEYFSETQRNKGNFPGRFSGRQFSNSRSEMNVSTLELGDSALYLCASSSTGTRGYEQYFGPGTRLTVT.

The chain employs TRBV18 and TRBJ2-7, with D perhaps TRBD1 or TRBD2 (5 bases each). The CDR3 consists of 17 residues. Trimming removed 6 bases from V and 0 bases from J, with 21 bases in between. The V gene's germline CDR1 is KGHSH and CDR2 LQKENI. The CDR3 loop reads CASSLHPAGRGSYEQYF. CDR3 bases: TGTGCCAGCTCCCTTCACCCCGCAGGGAGAGGCTCCTACGAGCAGTACTTC.

The rearrangement uses TRBV18 and TRBJ2-7, with 7 bases fitting TRBD1. J gave up 0 bases and V 6 bases, and 23 bases lay outside the gene matches. CDR3 length equals 20 residues. Germline V lookup: CDR1 KGHSH, CDR2 LQKENI. This CDR3 reads CASSRAGSTGQSGSSYEQYF. In DNA, the CDR3 is TGTGCCAGCTCCCGGGCAGGGTCGACGGGACAGTCTGGTAGCTCCTACGAGCAGTACTTC. Together with reference TRBV18 and TRBJ2-7, the CDR3 gives the full variable domain: NAGVMQNPRHLVRRRGQEARLRCSPMKGHSHVYWYRQLPEEGLKFMVYLQKENIIDESGMPKERFSAEFPKEGPSILRIQQVVRGDSAAYFCASSRAGSTGQSGSSYEQYFGPGTRLTVT.

The CDR3 region is CAWRSQTGELFF. CDR3 sequence (DNA): TGTGCCTGGAGGAGCCAAACCGGGGAGCTGTTTTTT. The V and J genes are TRBV30 and TRBJ2-2; no definite D call. Trimming cost V 3 bases and J 5 bases, with 7 bases left between them. The CDR3 has 12 amino acids. Looked up from germline, CDR1 is GTSNPN and CDR2 is SVGIG (reference sequence). The complete variable domain, with remaining parts taken from reference TRBV30 and TRBJ2-2, reads SQTIHQWPATLVQPVGSPLSLECTVEGTSNPNLYWYRQAAGRGLQLLFYSVGIGQISSEVPQNLSASRPQDRQFILSSKKLLLSDSGFYLCAWRSQTGELFFGEGSRLTVL.

The chain is built from TRBV11-3 and TRBJ2-3; no definite D call. The germline V gene has CDR1 SGHNT and CDR2 YENEEA. This CDR3 has 13 residues. V shed 5 bases and J shed 2 bases, with 8 bases lying between them. DNA for the CDR3: TGTGCCAGCAGCCCATACCCCACAGATACGCAGTATTTT. It is translated as CASSPYPTDTQYF.

This chain connects TRBV6-5 to TRBJ1-1; D gene ambiguous. The CDR3 is made up of 13 amino acids. With 1 base removed from V and 4 bases from J, the gap between germline ends came to 7 bases. The germline V gene has CDR1 MNHEY and CDR2 SVGAGI. In DNA form, the CDR3 reads TGTGCCAGCAGTTACTTTGCGGGCACTGAAGCTTTCTTT. Its translation is CASSYFAGTEAFF.

The rearrangement uses TRBV30 and TRBJ2-5, with TRBD1 as a possible D gene (7 bases). This CDR3 is built from 13 residues. In germline, CDR1 is GTSNPN, CDR2 SVGIG (reference sequence). The V end was cut by 8 bases, the J end by 4 bases, with 17 bases between. CDR3 sequence (DNA): TGTGCCGGAGGGCAGGGGGGTCGAGAGACCCAGTACTTC. It is translated as CAGGQGGRETQYF.

The rearrangement links TRBV7-9 to TRBJ1-2; possible D gene TRBD1, 5 bases. The V gene lost 5 bases and the J gene lost 8 bases, with 18 bases spanning the gap. The CDR3 sequence is 14 residues long. Germline V lookup: CDR1 SEHNR, CDR2 FQNEAQ (reference sequence). The CDR3 nucleotides read TGTGCCAGCAGCCTTGGGACCTTCGAGGGGGGCTACACCTTC. Protein: CASSLGTFEGGYTF.

The chain couples TRBV4-1 to TRBJ2-7, with D possibly TRBD2 on 6 matching bases. V gave up 4 bases and J gave up 1 base, with 23 bases separating them. The germline V gene has CDR1 MGHRA and CDR2 YSYEKL. This CDR3 contains 18 residues. CDR3 DNA: TGCGCCAGCAGCCCGGGACTCCTCAGGCGGGACCAGTCCTACGAGCAGTACTTC. It specifies CASSPGLLRRDQSYEQYF.

This clone was detected only once. The chain is built from TRBV7-2 and TRBJ2-3; D is uncertain. V was clipped by 7 bases and J by 0 bases, with 23 bases between them. The germline V gene encodes CDR1 SGHTA and CDR2 FQGNSA. The CDR3 consists of 18 residues. The CDR3 is CASTFSHITAASTDTQYF. The CDR3 region has the DNA TGTGCCAGCACCTTTTCCCATATCACAGCTGCTAGCACAGATACGCAGTATTTT.

The genes are TRBV4-1 and TRBJ1-4, with a possible D match to TRBD1 (6 bases). CDR1 is MGHRA, CDR2 YSYEKL, per germline. CDR3 size: 14 residues. The V end was cut by 3 bases, the J end by 5 bases, with 10 bases between. Written as DNA, the CDR3 is TGCGCCAGCAGCCACAGGGGCCAAAATGAAAAACTGTTTTTT. It translates to CASSHRGQNEKLFF.

The chain recombines TRBV28 with TRBJ2-1; D not certain. The CDR3 runs to 14 residues. V lost 7 bases, J lost 3 bases, and 13 bases lay in between. CDR1 is MDHEN, CDR2 SYDVKM, per germline. The CDR3 DNA is TGTGCCAGCACGCGTCGGACGGGCTACAATGAGCAGTTCTTC. Protein sequence: CASTRRTGYNEQFF.

The V call is TRBV6-5, the J call TRBJ1-3; D gene unclear. From germline, CDR1 is MNHEY and CDR2 SVGAGI. CDR3 size: 14 residues. V lost 6 bases and J lost 1, with 10 bases in between. The CDR3 region has the DNA TGTGCCAGCAGCCCCAGAGCGTCTGGAAACACCATATATTTT. Its protein is CASSPRASGNTIYF.

The genes are TRBV15 and TRBJ1-1; D not certain. The V and J ends lost 2 bases and 11 bases respectively, with 9 bases between them. The CDR3 spans 11 residues. Germline CDR1 LNHNV, CDR2 YYDKDF (reference sequence). CDR3 residues: CATSRSRDAFF. The CDR3 DNA reads as TGTGCCACCAGCAGATCTCGTGATGCTTTCTTT.

This CDR3 reads CASSTGAGDGNTIYF. The CDR3 nucleotides are TGTGCCAGCTCGACAGGGGCAGGCGATGGAAACACCATATATTTT. The chain recombines TRBV18 with TRBJ1-3, with 8 bases matching TRBD1. The CDR3 consists of 15 residues. The V segment lost 6 bases and the J segment 3 bases; nucleotides outside the gene matches: 7. Looked up from germline, CDR1 is KGHSH and CDR2 is LQKENI. The variable domain in full, completed from reference TRBV18 and TRBJ1-3, reads NAGVMQNPRHLVRRRGQEARLRCSPMKGHSHVYWYRQLPEEGLKFMVYLQKENIIDESGMPKERFSAEFPKEGPSILRIQQVVRGDSAAYFCASSTGAGDGNTIYFGEGSWLTVV.

V and J are TRBV5-6 and TRBJ2-7, with 8 bases fitting TRBD2. With V trimmed by 0 bases and J by 2 bases, 10 bases remained unmatched. The germline gives CDR1 SGHDT, CDR2 YYEEEE. The CDR3 length is 17 residues. The CDR3 loop is CASSLEGFTSGAYEQYF. CDR3 in DNA: TGTGCCAGCAGCTTGGAGGGCTTCACTAGCGGCGCCTACGAGCAGTACTTC.

On this clone itself: Other DNA sequences of this sample code for an identical CDR3. This sequence joins TRBV7-3 and TRBJ2-2; D gene ambiguous. Trimming cost V 5 bases and J 2 bases, with 3 bases left between them. In germline, CDR1 is SGHTA, CDR2 FQGTGA. This CDR3 is 12 amino acids long. CDR3 coding DNA: TGTGCCAGCAGCCCAAACACCGGGGAGCTGTTTTTT. It encodes CASSPNTGELFF.

This clone appeared a single time. This chain connects TRBV30 to TRBJ1-5; D perhaps matches TRBD1 (6 bases). V lost 2 bases to trimming and J lost 5 bases, with 16 bases between them. This CDR3 region has 15 residues. From germline, CDR1 is GTSNPN and CDR2 SVGIG (reference sequence). This chain's CDR3 is CAWSSGRGVDQPQHF. CDR3 bases: TGTGCCTGGAGTTCAGGGAGGGGGGTTGATCAGCCCCAGCATTTT.

The CDR3 region is CAWSGASGGLFF. The CDR3 bases are TGTGCCTGGAGTGGGGCCTCGGGTGGACTGTTTTTT. The chain joins TRBV30 to TRBJ1-4, with unresolved D. In germline, CDR1 is GTSNPN, CDR2 SVGIG (reference sequence). The CDR3 is 12 amino acids. V shed 1 base and J shed 13 bases, with 13 bases lying between them. The full variable domain, in which reference TRBV30 and TRBJ1-4 provide the parts outside the CDR3, is SQTIHQWPATLVQPVGSPLSLECTVEGTSNPNLYWYRQAAGRGLQLLFYSVGIGQISSEVPQNLSASRPQDRQFILSSKKLLLSDSGFYLCAWSGASGGLFFGSGTQLSVL.

The chain carries TRBV7-9 and TRBJ2-3; 8 nucleotides agree with TRBD1. CDR1 SEHNR and CDR2 FQNEAQ come from the germline V gene (reference sequence). The CDR3 totals 15 residues. J lost 4 bases, V lost 5 bases, and 8 bases had no gene match. CDR3 sequence (DNA): TGTGCCAGCAGCCCCGGACAGGGTCGTCCAGATACGCAGTATTTT. Translated: CASSPGQGRPDTQYF.

The chain uses TRBV4-3 and TRBJ2-7, with 10 positions matching TRBD1. Germline lookup yields CDR1 LGHNA and CDR2 YSLEER. This CDR3 is 16 amino acids long. Trimming removed 3 bases from V and 3 bases from J; junction bases left unmatched: 8. The CDR3 spells CASSQVYGDRGYEQYF. The CDR3 DNA is TGCGCCAGCAGCCAGGTATACGGGGACAGGGGCTACGAGCAGTACTTC.

The chain carries TRBV11-1 and TRBJ2-7, with 8 bases that match TRBD2. This CDR3 is built from 13 residues. Looked up from germline, CDR1 is SGHAT and CDR2 is FQDESV (reference sequence). Trimming cost V 7 bases and J 1 base; bases outside gene matches: 3. The CDR3 DNA follows: TGTGCCAGCACCCCGGGAGGGTCCTACGAGCAGTACTTC. Translation: CASTPGGSYEQYF.

This clone came up once. The rearrangement joins TRBV19 to TRBJ2-1, with D maybe TRBD1 (6 bases). Trimming took off 2 bases at V and 10 bases at J, with 12 bases between the two ends. The length of the CDR3 is 13 residues. Germline values: CDR1 LNHDA, CDR2 SQIVND (reference sequence). CDR3 amino acids: CASSITRGWEQFF. The CDR3 DNA follows: TGTGCCAGTAGTATAACCAGGGGATGGGAGCAGTTCTTC. Complete variable domain (other parts from reference TRBV19 and TRBJ2-1): DGGITQSPKYLFRKEGQNVTLSCEQNLNHDAMYWYRQDPGQGLRLIYYSQIVNDFQKGDIAEGYSVSREKKESFPLTVTSAQKNPTAFYLCASSITRGWEQFFGPGTRLTVL.

This rearrangement joins TRBV5-1 to TRBJ2-2; 7 positions agree with TRBD2. After removal of 0 bases from V and 5 bases from J, the junction contained 4 bases not matched to a gene. Germline CDR1 is SGHRS and CDR2 is YFSETQ. This CDR3 is 15 amino acids long. The CDR3 DNA reads TGCGCCAGCAGCTTGGTAGGGGAGGGGACCGGGGAGCTGTTTTTT. Amino acid sequence: CASSLVGEGTGELFF.